This T cell receptor beta chain is drawn from a study of blood T cell repertoires in COVID-19. Study as a whole: T cells, B-cell-depleted T cells, or PBMCs supplied cDNA or gDNA.

This clone was picked up a small number of times. The CDR3 covers 15 residues. V was shortened by 7 bases and J by 0 bases, with 15 bases between the two germline ends. The table came from immunoSEQ multiplex PCR; TCRdb's copy has only in-frame clones and leaves some out. This table holds some 140,000 clones, 75% to 90% found once. The chain is built from TRBV23-1 and TRBJ1-1, with D hard to call. TRBV23-1 is reported as an ORF; its role is uncertain. The sample was peripheral blood. The source is a man aged 50-59 years with active or convalescent COVID-19. CDR3 region: CASTAEGRMNTEAFF. Written as DNA, the CDR3 is TGCGCCAGCACCGCCGAGGGTCGTATGAACACTGAAGCTTTCTTT.